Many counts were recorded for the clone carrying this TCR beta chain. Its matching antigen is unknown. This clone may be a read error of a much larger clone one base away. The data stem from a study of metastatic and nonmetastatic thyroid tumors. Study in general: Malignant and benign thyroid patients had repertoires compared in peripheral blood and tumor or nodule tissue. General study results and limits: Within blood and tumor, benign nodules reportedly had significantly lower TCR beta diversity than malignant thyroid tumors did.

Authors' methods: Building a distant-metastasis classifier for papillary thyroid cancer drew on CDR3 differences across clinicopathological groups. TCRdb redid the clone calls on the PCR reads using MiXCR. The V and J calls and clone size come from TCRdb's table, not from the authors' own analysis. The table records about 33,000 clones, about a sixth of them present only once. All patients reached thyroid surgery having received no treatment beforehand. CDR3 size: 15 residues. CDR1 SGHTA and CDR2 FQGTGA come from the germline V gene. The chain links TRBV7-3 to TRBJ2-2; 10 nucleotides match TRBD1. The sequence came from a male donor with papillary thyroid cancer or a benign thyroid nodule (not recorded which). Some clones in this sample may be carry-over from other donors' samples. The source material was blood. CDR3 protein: CASSRDRGSCGELFF. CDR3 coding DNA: TGTGCCAGCAGCCGGGACAGGGGAAGTTGTGGGGAGCTGTTTTTC.